The rows below give T cell receptor beta chains drawn from one sample of a study of beta chain features in type 1 diabetes. Sequencing used immunoSEQ multiplex PCR; TCRdb keeps in-frame clones, though not all of them. Of a few hundred thousand clones listed, approximately 16% were seen once; the top ten hold 0.085%. Material: naive CD4+ T cells from blood. These receptors were taken from a man aged 25-45 years with type 1 diabetes. Both conserved end residues are part of each CDR3. Not all rows give a size; the values are once, few, many and, for expanded clones, a class.

v_call: TRBV28
clone_size: few
j_call: TRBJ2-7
cdr3_aa: CASSPTGQGSSHEQYF

v_call: TRBV29-1
clone_size: .
j_call: TRBJ2-2
cdr3_aa: CSADWREGTGELFF

v_call: TRBV4-1
clone_size: .
j_call: TRBJ2-5
cdr3_aa: CASSQDQKLQTQYF

v_call: TRBV29-1
clone_size: few
j_call: TRBJ1-2
cdr3_aa: CSVEDFRAGTGSLRYTF

v_call: TRBV19
clone_size: few
j_call: TRBJ1-1
cdr3_aa: CASNPYRQGRNTEAFF

v_call: TRBV7-2
clone_size: few
j_call: TRBJ1-5
cdr3_aa: CASSLAYQSNQPQHF

v_call: TRBV7-9
clone_size: few
j_call: TRBJ2-1
cdr3_aa: CATTEYNEQFF

v_call: TRBV19
clone_size: .
j_call: TRBJ2-7
cdr3_aa: CASSEREAIRHEQYF

v_call: TRBV27
clone_size: few
j_call: TRBJ2-1
cdr3_aa: CATGQGDNEQFF

v_call: TRBV30
clone_size: .
j_call: TRBJ1-1
cdr3_aa: CAWNRGRNTEAFF

v_call: TRBV28
clone_size: few
j_call: TRBJ2-7
cdr3_aa: CASRGVGGPPLEQYF

v_call: TRBV29-1
clone_size: .
j_call: TRBJ2-1
cdr3_aa: CSVRQGATYNEQFF

v_call: TRBV7-3
clone_size: .
j_call: TRBJ2-3
cdr3_aa: CASSRGGRSDTQYF

v_call: TRBV15
clone_size: .
j_call: TRBJ1-2
cdr3_aa: CATSEMSYGYTF

v_call: TRBV30
clone_size: .
j_call: TRBJ2-5
cdr3_aa: CAWSQGRLGETQYF

v_call: TRBV30
clone_size: .
j_call: TRBJ2-5
cdr3_aa: CAWSRRDSQETQYF

v_call: TRBV7-9
clone_size: few
j_call: TRBJ2-1
cdr3_aa: CASSLEVGTGQFF

v_call: TRBV2
clone_size: few
j_call: TRBJ1-1
cdr3_aa: CASRNTEAFF

v_call: TRBV5-1
clone_size: few
j_call: TRBJ2-7
cdr3_aa: CASSSRAGSYEQYF

v_call: TRBV29-1
clone_size: .
j_call: TRBJ2-3
cdr3_aa: CSVEGGVDTQYF

v_call: TRBV2
clone_size: once
j_call: TRBJ2-2
cdr3_aa: CASRETILANTGELFF

v_call: TRBV29-1
clone_size: .
j_call: TRBJ2-5
cdr3_aa: CSVIRLARETQYF

v_call: TRBV10-3
clone_size: few
j_call: TRBJ2-5
cdr3_aa: CAITAQLAGVQETQYF

v_call: TRBV9
clone_size: few
j_call: TRBJ2-5
cdr3_aa: CASSVQETQYF

v_call: TRBV5-4
clone_size: .
j_call: TRBJ1-2
cdr3_aa: CASSLGQGDNGYTF

v_call: TRBV7-9
clone_size: few
j_call: TRBJ1-4
cdr3_aa: CASSPRGTGNEKLFF

v_call: TRBV9
clone_size: .
j_call: TRBJ2-7
cdr3_aa: CASSSRAGGPYEQYF

v_call: TRBV7-9
clone_size: few
j_call: TRBJ2-7
cdr3_aa: CASSFRQGALHEQYF

v_call: TRBV14
clone_size: few
j_call: TRBJ2-1
cdr3_aa: CASSQGALAGGEKFF

v_call: TRBV30
clone_size: .
j_call: TRBJ2-7
cdr3_aa: CAWSGSYEQYF

v_call: TRBV7-2
clone_size: .
j_call: TRBJ2-5
cdr3_aa: CASSLALQQETQYF

v_call: TRBV29-1
clone_size: .
j_call: TRBJ1-1
cdr3_aa: CSVAVGGQHNTEAFF

v_call: TRBV7-2
clone_size: .
j_call: TRBJ2-1
cdr3_aa: CASSEGTANEQFF

v_call: TRBV15
clone_size: few
j_call: TRBJ2-2
cdr3_aa: CAISPGGYRTGELFF

v_call: TRBV16
clone_size: .
j_call: TRBJ1-4
cdr3_aa: CASSGRWSEKLFF

v_call: TRBV30
clone_size: .
j_call: .
cdr3_aa: CAWTPGGTYEQYF

v_call: TRBV7-2
clone_size: .
j_call: TRBJ2-3
cdr3_aa: CASSLVTGSTDTQYF

v_call: TRBV30
clone_size: .
j_call: TRBJ2-1
cdr3_aa: CAWDYSGGSYNEQFF

v_call: TRBV7-2
clone_size: .
j_call: TRBJ2-1
cdr3_aa: CASTVAGGPYEQFF